The sequence of this T cell receptor beta chain was determined in a study of T cells in Graves' hyperthyroidism and ophthalmopathy. The table lists this clonotype with many counts. Graves' hyperthyroidism without ophthalmopathy progression within 18 months was termed stable. The hyperthyroidism patients had all been newly diagnosed, and their disease duration was under 2 months. Their ages ranged from 18 to 65 years. Exclusions: uncontrolled infection, other autoimmune disease, pregnancy, lactation. Each 10 ml fresh peripheral blood draw supplied the PBMCs. The investigators amplified TCR beta CDR3 regions from RNA transcripts. Using the HTBI primer set, a first-round RT-PCR was run on the TCR CDR3. TCRdb re-analysed the multiplex PCR reads in MiXCR, keeping a single row per CDR3 protein. The sample lists around 520,000 distinct CDR3 sequences, approximately 14% occurring once. The CDR3 has 13 residues. Germline CDR1 DFQATT, CDR2 SNEGSKA (reference sequence). Trimming shortened V by 5 bases and J by 4 bases, and 11 bases separated the two germline ends.

Input material: blood. The receptor comes from a woman aged 18-35 years with Graves' hyperthyroidism. The chain uses TRBV20-1 and TRBJ1-4, with unresolved D. The CDR3 reads CSALGQDNEKLFF. CDR3 coding DNA: TGCAGTGCTCTTGGGCAGGATAATGAAAAACTGTTTTTT.